This T cell receptor beta chain comes out of a study of regulatory T cells in long-lasting Graves disease. The CDR3 sequence is 13 residues long. Trimming left V 0 bases short and J 6 bases short, with 9 bases between. Germline CDR1 reads SGHDN; CDR2 reads FVKESK. Combining iRepertoire HTBI primers with Arm-PCR of CDR3 regions, the authors built TCR beta libraries. MiXCR was run by TCRdb on the multiplex PCR reads, yielding one entry per CDR3 protein. The table has 320,000 or so distinct CDR3 sequences, roughly 18% seen once; the top ten hold 35% to 45%. In its sample, this clonotype was seen many times. Time point meaning: newly diagnosed GD, antithyroid drugs for less than 3 months. RNA from PBMCs was the source of the TCR library.

This receptor was taken from a female donor with Graves disease. The chain carries TRBV14 and TRBJ2-7; the D is unclear. Source: peripheral blood mononuclear cells (PBMCs), taken at new diagnosis, from a patient treated with antithyroid drugs. CDR3 loop: CASSQDSWTEQYF. The DNA of the CDR3 is TGTGCCAGCAGCCAAGATTCTTGGACCGAGCAGTACTTC.